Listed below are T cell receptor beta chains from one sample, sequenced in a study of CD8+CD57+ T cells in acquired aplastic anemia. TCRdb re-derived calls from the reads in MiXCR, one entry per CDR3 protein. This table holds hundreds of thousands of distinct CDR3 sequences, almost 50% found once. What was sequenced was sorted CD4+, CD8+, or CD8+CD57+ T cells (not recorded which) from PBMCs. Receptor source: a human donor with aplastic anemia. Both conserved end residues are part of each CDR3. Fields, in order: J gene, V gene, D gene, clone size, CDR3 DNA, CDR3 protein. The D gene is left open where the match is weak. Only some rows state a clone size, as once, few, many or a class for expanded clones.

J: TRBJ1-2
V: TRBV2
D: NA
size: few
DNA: TGTGCCAGCAAAGAAGCTAACTATGGCTACACCTTC
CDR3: CASKEANYGYTF

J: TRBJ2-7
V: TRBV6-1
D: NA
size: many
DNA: TGTGCCAGCAGTGGCCTACAGGGCCACGAGCAGTACTTC
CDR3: CASSGLQGHEQYF

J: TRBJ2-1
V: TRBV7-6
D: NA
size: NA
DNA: TGTGCCAGCAGCTTAGGGTTACGGACAGTTCCCAATGAGCAGTTCTTC
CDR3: CASSLGLRTVPNEQFF

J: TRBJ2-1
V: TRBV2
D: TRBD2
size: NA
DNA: TGTGCCAGCAGTGGGTCGGGGGGGGAGCAGTTCTTC
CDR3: CASSGSGGEQFF

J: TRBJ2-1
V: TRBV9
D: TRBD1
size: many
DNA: TGTGCCAGCAGCGACCGGACAGGAGGCAATGAGCAGTTCTTC
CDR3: CASSDRTGGNEQFF

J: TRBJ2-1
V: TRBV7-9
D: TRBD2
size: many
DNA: TGTGCCAGCAGCTTTTCCGGGACTAGCGATGAGCAGTTCTTC
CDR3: CASSFSGTSDEQFF

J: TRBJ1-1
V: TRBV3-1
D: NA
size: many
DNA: TGTGCCAGCAGCCAAGGGAGGGAAGCTTTCTTT
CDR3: CASSQGREAFF

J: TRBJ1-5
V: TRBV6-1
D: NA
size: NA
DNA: TGTGCCAGCAGCCTCAGGGTGAGCGGGTCCTACGAGCATTTT
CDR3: CASSLRVSGSYEHF

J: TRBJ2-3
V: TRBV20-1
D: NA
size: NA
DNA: NA
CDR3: CSARDGDNQPQHFGDGTRTDTQYF

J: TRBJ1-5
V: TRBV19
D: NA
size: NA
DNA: TGTGCCAGTAGTATACCCCAAAGTAGCAATCAGCCCCAGCATTTT
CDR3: CASSIPQSSNQPQHF

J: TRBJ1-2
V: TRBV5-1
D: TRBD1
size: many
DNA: TGCGCCAGCAGCTTAACGGGACAGAGAAACTATGGCTACACCTTC
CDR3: CASSLTGQRNYGYTF

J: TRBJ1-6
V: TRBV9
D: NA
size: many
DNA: TGTGCCAGCACCGGGGCAGGGGATAATTCACCCCTCCACTTT
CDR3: CASTGAGDNSPLHF

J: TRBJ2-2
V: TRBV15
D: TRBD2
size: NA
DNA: TGTGCCACCAGCAGAGAAGCGGGAGCTGATAGATGGACCGGGGAGCTGTTTTTT
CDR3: CATSREAGADRWTGELFF

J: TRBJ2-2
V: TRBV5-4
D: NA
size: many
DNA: TGTGCCAGCAGCTTGGATCTGGGCACCGGGGAGCTGTTTTTT
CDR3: CASSLDLGTGELFF

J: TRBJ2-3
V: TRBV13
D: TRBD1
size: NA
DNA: TGTGCCAGCAGCCCAGGGACAGGGAGGGGAGATACGCAGTATTTT
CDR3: CASSPGTGRGDTQYF

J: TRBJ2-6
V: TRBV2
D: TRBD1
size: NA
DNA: TGTGCCAGCAGTGTGACAGGGTCTGGACTGACTTTC
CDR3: CASSVTGSGLTF

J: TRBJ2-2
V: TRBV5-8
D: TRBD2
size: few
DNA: TGTGCCAGCAGCCGGATAGCGGGGGGCCCTCAGAGCGGGGAGCTGTTTTTT
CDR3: CASSRIAGGPQSGELFF